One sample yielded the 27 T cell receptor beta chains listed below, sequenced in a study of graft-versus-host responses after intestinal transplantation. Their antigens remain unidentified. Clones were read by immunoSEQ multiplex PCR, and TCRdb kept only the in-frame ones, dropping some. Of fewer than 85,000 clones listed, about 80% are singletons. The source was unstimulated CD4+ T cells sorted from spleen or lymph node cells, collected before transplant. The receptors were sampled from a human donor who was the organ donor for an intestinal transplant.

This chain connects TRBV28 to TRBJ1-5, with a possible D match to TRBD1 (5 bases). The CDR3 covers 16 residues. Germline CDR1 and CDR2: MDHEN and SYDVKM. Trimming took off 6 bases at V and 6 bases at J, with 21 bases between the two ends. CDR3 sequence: CASSYTGKGSSQPQHF. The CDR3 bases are TGTGCCAGCAGCTATACAGGAAAAGGGTCAAGTCAGCCCCAGCATTTT.

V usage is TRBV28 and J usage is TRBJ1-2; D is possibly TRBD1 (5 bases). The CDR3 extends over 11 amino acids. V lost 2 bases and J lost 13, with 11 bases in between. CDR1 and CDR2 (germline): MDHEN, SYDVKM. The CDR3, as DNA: TGTGCCAGCAGTTTAGGGGCGGCAGGCACCTTC. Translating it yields CASSLGAAGTF.

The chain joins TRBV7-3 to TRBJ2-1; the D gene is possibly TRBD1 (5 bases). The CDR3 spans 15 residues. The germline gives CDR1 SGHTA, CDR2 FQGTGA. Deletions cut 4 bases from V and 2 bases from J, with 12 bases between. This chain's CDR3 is CASSSTGDTYNEQFF. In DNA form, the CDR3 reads TGTGCCAGCAGCTCTACAGGCGATACCTACAATGAGCAGTTCTTC.

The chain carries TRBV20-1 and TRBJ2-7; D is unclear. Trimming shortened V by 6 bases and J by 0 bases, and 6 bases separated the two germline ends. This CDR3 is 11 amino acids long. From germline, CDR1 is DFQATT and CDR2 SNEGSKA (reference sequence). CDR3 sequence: CSAGSSYEQYV. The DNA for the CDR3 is TGCAGTGCGGGTAGCTCCTACGAGCAGTACGTC.

This chain's CDR3 is CASSIGPSNQPQHF. CDR3 DNA: TGTGCCAGTAGTATAGGGCCTAGCAATCAGCCCCAGCATTTT. The chain couples TRBV19 to TRBJ1-5; D uncertain. CDR3 length equals 14 residues. Deletions cut 1 base from V and 0 bases from J, with 4 bases between. CDR1 LNHDA and CDR2 SQIVND come from the germline V gene (reference sequence).

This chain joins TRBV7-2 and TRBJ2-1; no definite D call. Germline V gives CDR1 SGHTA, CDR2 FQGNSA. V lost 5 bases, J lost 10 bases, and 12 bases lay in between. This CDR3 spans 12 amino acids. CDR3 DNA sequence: TGTGCCAGCAGCCCTCCTTGGCAGGAGCAGTTCTTC. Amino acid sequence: CASSPPWQEQFF.

This chain's CDR3 is CASSGPGPRGLFF. The DNA of the CDR3 is TGTGCCAGCAGCGGCCCGGGGCCCAGGGGGCTGTTTTTT. The genes are TRBV14 and TRBJ2-2; possible D gene TRBD1, 6 bases. This CDR3 has 13 residues. Per germline, CDR1 SGHDN and CDR2 FVKESK. Trimming took 5 bases from V and 13 from J, leaving 17 bases between them.

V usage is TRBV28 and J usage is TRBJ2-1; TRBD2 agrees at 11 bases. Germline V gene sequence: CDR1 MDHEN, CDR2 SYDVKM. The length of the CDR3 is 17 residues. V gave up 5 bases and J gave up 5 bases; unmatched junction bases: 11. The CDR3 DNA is TGTGCCAGCAGTGGATATAACACGGGACTAGCGGACAATGAGCAGTTCTTC. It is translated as CASSGYNTGLADNEQFF.

CDR3 sequence (DNA): TGTGCCAGCAGCTTTGGAATAATCGGGACAACCCCAGACCACAATGAGCAGTTCTTC. It codes for CASSFGIIGTTPDHNEQFF. The chain is built from TRBV11-1 and TRBJ2-1; possibly TRBD1 for D (6 bases). Trimming removed 3 bases from V and 5 bases from J, with 26 bases in between. Germline V gene sequence: CDR1 SGHAT, CDR2 FQDESV (reference sequence). The CDR3 has 19 residues.

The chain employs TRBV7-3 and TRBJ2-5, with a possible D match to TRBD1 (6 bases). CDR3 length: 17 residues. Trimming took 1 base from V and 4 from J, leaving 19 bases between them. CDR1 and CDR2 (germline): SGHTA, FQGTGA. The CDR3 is CASSLSPLKWGRETQYF. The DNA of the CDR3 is TGTGCCAGCAGCTTAAGCCCTCTTAAGTGGGGGCGAGAGACCCAGTACTTC.

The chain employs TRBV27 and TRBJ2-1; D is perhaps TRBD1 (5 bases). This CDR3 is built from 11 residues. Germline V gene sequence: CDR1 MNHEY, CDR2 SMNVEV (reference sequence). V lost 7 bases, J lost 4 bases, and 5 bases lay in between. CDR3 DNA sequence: TGTGCCAGCACAGGGTACAATGAGCAGTTCTTC. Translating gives CASTGYNEQFF.

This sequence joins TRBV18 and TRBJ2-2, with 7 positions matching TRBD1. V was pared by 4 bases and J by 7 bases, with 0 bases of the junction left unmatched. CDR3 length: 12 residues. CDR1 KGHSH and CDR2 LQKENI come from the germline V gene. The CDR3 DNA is TGTGCCAGCTCACGACAGGGCGGGGAGCTGTTTTTT. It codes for CASSRQGGELFF.

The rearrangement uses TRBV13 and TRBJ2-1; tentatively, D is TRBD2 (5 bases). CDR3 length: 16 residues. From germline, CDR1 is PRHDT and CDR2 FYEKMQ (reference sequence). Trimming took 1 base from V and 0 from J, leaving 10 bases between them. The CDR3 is CASSLVITSSYNEQFF. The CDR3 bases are TGTGCCAGCAGCTTAGTCATAACTAGCTCCTACAATGAGCAGTTCTTC.

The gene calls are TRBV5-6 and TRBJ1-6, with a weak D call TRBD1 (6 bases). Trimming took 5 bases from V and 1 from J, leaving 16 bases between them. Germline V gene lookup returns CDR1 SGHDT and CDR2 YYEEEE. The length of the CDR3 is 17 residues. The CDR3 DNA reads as TGTGCCAGCAGTGAGATTGGGGGGGCGTCCTATAATTCACCCCTCCACTTT. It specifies CASSEIGGASYNSPLHF.

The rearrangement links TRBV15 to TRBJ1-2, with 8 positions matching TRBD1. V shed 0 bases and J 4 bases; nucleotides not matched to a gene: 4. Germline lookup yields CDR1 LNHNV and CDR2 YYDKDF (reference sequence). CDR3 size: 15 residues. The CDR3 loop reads CATSRDPQGAYGYTF. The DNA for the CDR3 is TGTGCCACCAGCAGAGATCCCCAGGGGGCCTATGGCTACACCTTC. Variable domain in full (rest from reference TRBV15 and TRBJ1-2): DAMVIQNPRYQVTQFGKPVTLSCSQTLNHNVMYWYQQKSSQAPKLLFHYYDKDFNNEADTPDNFQSRRPNTSFCFLDIRSPGLGDTAMYLCATSRDPQGAYGYTFGSGTRLTVV.

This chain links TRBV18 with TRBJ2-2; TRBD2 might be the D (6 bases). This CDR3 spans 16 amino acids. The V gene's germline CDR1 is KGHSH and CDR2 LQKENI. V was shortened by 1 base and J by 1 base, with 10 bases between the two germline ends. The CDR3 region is CASSPLGGVNTGELFF. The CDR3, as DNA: TGTGCCAGCTCACCACTAGGCGGGGTGAACACCGGGGAGCTGTTTTTT.

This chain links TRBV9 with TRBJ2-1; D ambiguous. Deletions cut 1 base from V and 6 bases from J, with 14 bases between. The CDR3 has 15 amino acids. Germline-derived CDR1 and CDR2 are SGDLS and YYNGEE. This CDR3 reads CASSVTTGGINEQFF. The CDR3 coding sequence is TGTGCCAGCAGCGTAACCACCGGCGGAATCAATGAGCAGTTCTTC.

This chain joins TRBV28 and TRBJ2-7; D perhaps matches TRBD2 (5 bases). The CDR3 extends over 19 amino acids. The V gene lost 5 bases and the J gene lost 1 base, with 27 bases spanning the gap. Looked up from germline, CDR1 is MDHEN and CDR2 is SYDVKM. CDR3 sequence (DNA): TGTGCCAGCAGTCCCGCATCGATATGGACGGACGGCGGGTCCTACGAGCAGTACGTC. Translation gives CASSPASIWTDGGSYEQYV.

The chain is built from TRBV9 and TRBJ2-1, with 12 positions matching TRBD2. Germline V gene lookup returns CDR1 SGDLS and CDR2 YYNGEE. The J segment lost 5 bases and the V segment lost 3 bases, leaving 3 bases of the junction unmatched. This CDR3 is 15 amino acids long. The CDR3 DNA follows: TGTGCCAGCAGCGCTAGGACTAGCGGGGACAATGAGCAGTTCTTC. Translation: CASSARTSGDNEQFF.

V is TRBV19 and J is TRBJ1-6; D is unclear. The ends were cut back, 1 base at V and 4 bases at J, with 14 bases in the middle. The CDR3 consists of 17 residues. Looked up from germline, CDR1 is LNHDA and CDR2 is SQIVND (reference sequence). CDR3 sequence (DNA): TGTGCCAGTAGTATAGGAGGGAAGAATCGGTATAATTCACCCCTCCACTTT. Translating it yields CASSIGGKNRYNSPLHF.

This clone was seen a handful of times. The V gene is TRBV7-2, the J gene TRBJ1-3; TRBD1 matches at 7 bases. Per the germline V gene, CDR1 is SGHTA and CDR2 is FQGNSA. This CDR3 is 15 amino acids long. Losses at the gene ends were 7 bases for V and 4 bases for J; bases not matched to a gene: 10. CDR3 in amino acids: CASTSPGGSGNTIYF. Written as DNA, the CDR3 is TGTGCCAGCACCTCCCCAGGGGGGTCAGGAAACACCATATATTTT. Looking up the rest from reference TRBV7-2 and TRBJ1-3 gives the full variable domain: GAGVSQSPSNKVTEKGKDVELRCDPISGHTALYWYRQSLGQGLEFLIYFQGNSAPDKSGLPSDRFSAERTGGSVSTLTIQRTQQEDSAVYLCASTSPGGSGNTIYFGEGSWLTVV.

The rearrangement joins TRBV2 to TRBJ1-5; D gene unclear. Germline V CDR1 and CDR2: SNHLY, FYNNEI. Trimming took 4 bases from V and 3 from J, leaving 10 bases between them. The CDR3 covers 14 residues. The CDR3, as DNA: TGTGCCAGCAGTGCGAGTGAGGCCAATCAGCCCCAGCATTTT. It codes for CASSASEANQPQHF.

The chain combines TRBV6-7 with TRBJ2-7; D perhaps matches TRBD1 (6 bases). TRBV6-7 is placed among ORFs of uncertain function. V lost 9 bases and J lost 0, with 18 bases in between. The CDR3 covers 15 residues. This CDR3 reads CARIEGDESSYEQYV. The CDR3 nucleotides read TGTGCCAGAATCGAGGGGGATGAAAGCTCCTACGAGCAGTACGTC.

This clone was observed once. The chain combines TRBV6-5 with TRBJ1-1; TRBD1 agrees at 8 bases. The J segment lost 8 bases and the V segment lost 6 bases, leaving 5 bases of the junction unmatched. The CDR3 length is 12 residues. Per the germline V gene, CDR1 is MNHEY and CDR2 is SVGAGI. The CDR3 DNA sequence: TGTGCCAGCAGCCGGGACAGGAACGAAGCTTTCTTT. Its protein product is CASSRDRNEAFF.

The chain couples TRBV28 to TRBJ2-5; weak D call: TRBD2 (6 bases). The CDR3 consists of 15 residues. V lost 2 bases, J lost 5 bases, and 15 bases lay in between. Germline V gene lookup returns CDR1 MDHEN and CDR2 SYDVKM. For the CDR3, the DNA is TGTGCCAGCAGTTTAGCGGGGAGTAGGAAGGAGACCCAGTACTTC. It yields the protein CASSLAGSRKETQYF.

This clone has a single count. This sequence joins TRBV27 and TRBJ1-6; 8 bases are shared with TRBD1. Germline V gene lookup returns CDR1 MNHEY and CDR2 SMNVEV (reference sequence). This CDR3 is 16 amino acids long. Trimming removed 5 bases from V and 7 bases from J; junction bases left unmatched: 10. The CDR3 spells CASSHQGAQGNSPLHF. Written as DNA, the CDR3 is TGTGCCAGCAGTCACCAGGGGGCGCAAGGAAATTCACCCCTCCACTTT.

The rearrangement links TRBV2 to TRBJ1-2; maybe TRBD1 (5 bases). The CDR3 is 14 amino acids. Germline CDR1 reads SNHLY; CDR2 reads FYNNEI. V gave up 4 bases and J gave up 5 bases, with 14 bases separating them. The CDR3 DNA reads TGTGCCAGCAGTGCGGGCAGGGAGGTTTATGGCTACACCTTC. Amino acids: CASSAGREVYGYTF.